The sequence of this TCR beta chain was determined in a study of PD-1 blockade in classical Hodgkin lymphoma. Findings and limits, study-wide: For complete responders, baseline diversity was comparable to that of newly diagnosed patients. The authors excluded patients who started nivolumab under 1 year after ASCT.

This clone has only a few counts. Its antigen is still unknown. Each of the patients experienced relapse following autologous stem cell transplantation, and their brentuximab vedotin exposure differed. Trimming shortened V by 4 bases and J by 8 bases, and 14 bases separated the two germline ends. There are 12 residues in the CDR3. The germline gives CDR1 SQVTM, CDR2 ANQGSEA. Sequencing used immunoSEQ multiplex PCR; TCRdb keeps in-frame clones, though not all of them. The sample gives tens of thousands of clones, 70% to 85% of which show up once; roughly 40% is in the top ten. The rearrangement uses TRBV29-1 and TRBJ2-5, with D perhaps TRBD2 (6 bases). The sequence was collected from a human donor with classical Hodgkin lymphoma. The sequencing here drew on peripheral blood mononuclear cells (PBMCs), taken before the second cycle of nivolumab. This CDR3 reads CSVVVPGRTQYF. The CDR3 DNA follows: TGCAGCGTTGTCGTGCCCGGGAGAACCCAGTACTTC.